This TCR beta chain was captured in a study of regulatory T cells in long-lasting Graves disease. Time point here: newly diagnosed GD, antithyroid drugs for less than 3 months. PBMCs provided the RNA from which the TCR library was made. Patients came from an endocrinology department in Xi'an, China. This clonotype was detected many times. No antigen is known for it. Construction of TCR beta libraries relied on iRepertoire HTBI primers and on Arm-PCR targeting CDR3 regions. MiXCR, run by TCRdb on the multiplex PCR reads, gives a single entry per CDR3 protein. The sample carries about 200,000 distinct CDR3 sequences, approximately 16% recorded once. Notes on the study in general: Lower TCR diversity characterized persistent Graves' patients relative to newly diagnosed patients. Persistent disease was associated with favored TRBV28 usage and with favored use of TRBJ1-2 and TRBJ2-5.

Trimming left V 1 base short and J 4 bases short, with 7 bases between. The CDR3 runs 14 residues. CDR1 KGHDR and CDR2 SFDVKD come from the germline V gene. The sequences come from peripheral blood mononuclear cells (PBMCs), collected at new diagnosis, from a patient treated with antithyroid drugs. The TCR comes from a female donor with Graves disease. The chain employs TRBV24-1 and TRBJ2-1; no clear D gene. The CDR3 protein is CATSDLLSYNEQFF. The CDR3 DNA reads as TGTGCCACCAGTGATTTACTGTCGTACAATGAGCAGTTCTTC.